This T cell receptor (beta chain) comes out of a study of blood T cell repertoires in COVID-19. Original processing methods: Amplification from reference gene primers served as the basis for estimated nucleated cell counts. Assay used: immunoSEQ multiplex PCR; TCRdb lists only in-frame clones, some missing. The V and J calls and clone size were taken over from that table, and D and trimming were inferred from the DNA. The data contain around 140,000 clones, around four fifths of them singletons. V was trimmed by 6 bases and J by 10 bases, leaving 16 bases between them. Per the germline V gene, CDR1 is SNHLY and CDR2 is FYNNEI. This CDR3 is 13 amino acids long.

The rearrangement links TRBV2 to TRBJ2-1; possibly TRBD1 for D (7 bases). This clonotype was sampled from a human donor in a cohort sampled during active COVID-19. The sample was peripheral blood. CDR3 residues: CASSETPGGEQFF. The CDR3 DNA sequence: TGTGCCAGCAGCGAAACTCCAGGGGGGGAGCAGTTCTTC. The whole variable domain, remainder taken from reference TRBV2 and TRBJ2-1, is EPEVTQTPSHQVTQMGQEVILRCVPISNHLYFYWYRQILGQKVEFLVSFYNNEISEKSEIFDDQFSVERPDGSNFTLKIRSTKLEDSAMYFCASSETPGGEQFFGPGTRLTVL.